This TCR beta chain was profiled in a study of shared clonotypes between healthy human individuals. Study outcomes and limitations: Among non-shared clonotypes, generation probabilities were lower than among those shared by all four donors. The sharing of roughly 5% of naive CD4 clonotypes was seen across a handful of donors.

Produced via immunoSEQ multiplex PCR; TCRdb's table is partial and in-frame only. The sample has 190,000 or so clones; around 93% are singletons. In the case of this clone: Its matching antigen is unknown. Other DNA sequences of this sample code for an identical CDR3.

Everyone who donated was a Caucasian adult who lived in Nashville, Tennessee. The CDR3 has 11 residues. Germline assignment: CDR1 DFQATT and CDR2 SNEGSKA (reference sequence). The V and J ends lost 3 bases and 5 bases respectively, with 8 bases between them. The V and J genes are TRBV20-1 and TRBJ2-7; no firm D call. Sequencing was done on a sample of naive CD4+ T cells sorted from blood. Noted subset: CD45RA+ positively selected. The receptor's source is a woman in her twenties or thirties in good health. CDR3 coding DNA: TGCAGTGCTAGGGATAGTAACGAGCAGTACTTC. It specifies CSARDSNEQYF.